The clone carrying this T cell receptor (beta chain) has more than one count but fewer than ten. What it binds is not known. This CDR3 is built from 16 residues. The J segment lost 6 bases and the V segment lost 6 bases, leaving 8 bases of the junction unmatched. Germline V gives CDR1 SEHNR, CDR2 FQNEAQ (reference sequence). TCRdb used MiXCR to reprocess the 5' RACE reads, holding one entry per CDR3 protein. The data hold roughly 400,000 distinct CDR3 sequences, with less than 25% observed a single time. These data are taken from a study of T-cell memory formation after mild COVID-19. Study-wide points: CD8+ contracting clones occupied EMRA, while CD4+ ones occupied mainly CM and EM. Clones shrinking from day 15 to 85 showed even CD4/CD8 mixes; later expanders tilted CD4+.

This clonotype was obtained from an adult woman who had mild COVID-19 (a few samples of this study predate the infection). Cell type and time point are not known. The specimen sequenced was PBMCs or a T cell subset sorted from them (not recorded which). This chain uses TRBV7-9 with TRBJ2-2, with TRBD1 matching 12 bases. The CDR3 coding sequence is TGTGCCAGCAGGCAAGCCGGGACAGGGGGCCCCGGGGAGCTGTTTTTT. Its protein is CASRQAGTGGPGELFF.